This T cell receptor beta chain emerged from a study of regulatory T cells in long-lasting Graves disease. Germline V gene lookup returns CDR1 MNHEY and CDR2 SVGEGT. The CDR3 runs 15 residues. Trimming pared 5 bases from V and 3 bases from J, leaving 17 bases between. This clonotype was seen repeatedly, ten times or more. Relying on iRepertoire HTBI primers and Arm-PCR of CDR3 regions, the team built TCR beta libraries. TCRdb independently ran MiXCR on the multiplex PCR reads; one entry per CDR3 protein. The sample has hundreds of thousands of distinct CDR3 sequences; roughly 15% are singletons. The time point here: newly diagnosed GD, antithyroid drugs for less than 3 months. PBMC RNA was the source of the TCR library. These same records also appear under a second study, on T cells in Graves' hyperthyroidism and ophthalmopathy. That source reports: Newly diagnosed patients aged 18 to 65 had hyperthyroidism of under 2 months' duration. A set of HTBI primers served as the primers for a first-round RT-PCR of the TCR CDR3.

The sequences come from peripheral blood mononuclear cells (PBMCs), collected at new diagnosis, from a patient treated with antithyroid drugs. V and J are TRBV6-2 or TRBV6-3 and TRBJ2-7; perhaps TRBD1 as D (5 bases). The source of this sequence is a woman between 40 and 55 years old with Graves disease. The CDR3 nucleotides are TGTGCCAGCAGTCGTGGGGCAGGGAACGACTACGAGCAGTACTTC. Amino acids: CASSRGAGNDYEQYF.